The 23 T cell receptor beta chains in this list originate from one sample, sequenced in a study of CXCR3-negative and CXCR3-positive naive CD8 T cells. Study-level points and caveats: Naive cells positive for CXCR3 carried more hydrophobic TRB CDR3s than CXCR3-negative ones.

The TRB cDNA libraries were prepared by 5' RACE with UMI labels. TCRdb re-called the 5' RACE reads and catalogs CDR3 proteins one per entry, DNA excluded. In total, the table holds 100,000 to 150,000 distinct CDR3 sequences. Their target antigens are unknown. Input material: naive CXCR3+ CD8+ T cells from blood. Subset noted: CD45RO-CCR7+CD27+CD95- naive CD8+ T cells expressing CXCR3 (TNR3+). The source is a human donor in good health. Some clones in this sample may be carry-over from other donors' samples.

The rearrangement uses TRBV27 and TRBJ1-2; TCRdb returns TRBD1, unconfirmable since there is no DNA. Germline V gene sequence: CDR1 MNHEY, CDR2 SMNVEV (reference sequence). CDR3 length: 15 residues. Here the CDR3 reads CASSFLSATSYGYTF.

V and J are TRBV5-1 and TRBJ1-1. This CDR3 is built from 12 residues. From germline, CDR1 is SGHRS and CDR2 YFSETQ. CDR3 in amino acids: CASGIGDTEAFF.

The rearrangement links TRBV30 to TRBJ1-1; the TCRdb D gene call, TRBD1, has no DNA to confirm it. The CDR3 runs to 11 residues. Germline CDR1 reads GTSNPN; CDR2 reads SVGIG (reference sequence). This chain's CDR3 is CAWNRETEAFF.

The chain joins TRBV7-3 to TRBJ2-1; TCRdb names TRBD1, which stays unverified in the absence of DNA. Germline-derived CDR1 and CDR2 are SGHTA and FQGTGA. The CDR3 contains 17 residues. The CDR3 protein is CASSLMYGGQGDNEQFF.

The rearrangement uses TRBV7-9 and TRBJ2-1; TCRdb proposes TRBD2, but this gene call is untestable without DNA. The CDR3 length is 14 residues. The V gene's germline CDR1 is SEHNR and CDR2 FQNEAQ (reference sequence). CDR3 amino acids: CASRRAGYYNEQFF. The complete variable domain, with remaining parts taken from reference TRBV7-9 and TRBJ2-1, reads DTGVSQNPRHKITKRGQNVTFRCDPISEHNRLYWYRQTLGQGPEFLTYFQNEAQLEKSRLLSDRFSAERPKGSFSTLEIQRTEQGDSAMYLCASRRAGYYNEQFFGPGTRLTVL.

This chain links TRBV10-3 with TRBJ1-1; TCRdb calls TRBD1, which cannot be checked without DNA. Germline loops: CDR1 ENHRY, CDR2 SYGVKD. CDR3 length: 14 residues. CDR3 loop: CAISDGTANTEAFF.

V and J are TRBV5-5 and TRBJ2-1. Germline lookup yields CDR1 SGHKS and CDR2 YYEKEE (reference sequence). CDR3 size: 16 residues. The CDR3 sequence is CASRHVFGVSYNEQFF.

The chain recombines TRBV6-1 with TRBJ1-5. The CDR3 runs 16 residues. Germline V CDR1 and CDR2: MNHNS, SASEGT. CDR3: CASSDNRVGGDQPQHF.

V is TRBV11-3 and J is TRBJ1-6. The CDR3 totals 11 residues. CDR1 is SGHNT and CDR2 is YENEEA in the germline V gene. CDR3 in amino acids: CASSDPTSLHF.

V usage is TRBV3-1 and J usage is TRBJ2-7; TCRdb returns TRBD1, unconfirmable since there is no DNA. This CDR3 has 15 residues. Germline V gene sequence: CDR1 LGHDT, CDR2 YNNKEL (reference sequence). CDR3 amino acids: CASSPQTGKMDEQYF.

This chain links TRBV29-1 with TRBJ1-1; checking the TCRdb D call of TRBD1 is not possible without DNA. CDR3 length: 14 residues. Germline loops: CDR1 SQVTM, CDR2 ANQGSEA. Here the CDR3 reads CSVVGEQGSAEAFF.

The chain joins TRBV7-9 to TRBJ2-7; TCRdb designates TRBD1, a call that cannot be tested without DNA. Germline V gene data show CDR1 as SEHNR and CDR2 as FQNEAQ (reference sequence). The CDR3 contains 14 residues. The CDR3 protein is CASSLAGVAYEQYF.

The CDR3 reads CASSLSQGWDEQFF. V is TRBV28 and J is TRBJ2-1. CDR3 length equals 14 residues. Germline-derived CDR1 and CDR2 are MDHEN and SYDVKM.

The chain has TRBV5-6 and TRBJ2-1. Germline assignment: CDR1 SGHDT and CDR2 YYEEEE. The CDR3 is 15 residues long. The CDR3: CASSPVAGLDNEQFF. Full variable domain (remainder filled in from reference TRBV5-6 and TRBJ2-1): DAGVTQSPTHLIKTRGQQVTLRCSPKSGHDTVSWYQQALGQGPQFIFQYYEEEERQRGNFPDRFSGHQFPNYSSELNVNALLLGDSALYLCASSPVAGLDNEQFFGPGTRLTVL.

The chain has TRBV20-1 and TRBJ2-7. This CDR3 region has 14 residues. Germline CDR1 and CDR2: DFQATT and SNEGSKA (reference sequence). CDR3 in amino acids: CSARDRQGSYEQYF.

The V and J genes are TRBV7-2 and TRBJ2-5; as DNA is missing, the TRBD2 call by TCRdb cannot be tested. In germline, CDR1 is SGHTA, CDR2 FQGNSA. This CDR3 spans 15 amino acids. This chain's CDR3 is CASSLVSGGAVAQYF.

The chain is built from TRBV5-5 and TRBJ1-5; TCRdb selects TRBD1, and the lack of DNA leaves this call unchecked. The CDR3 is made up of 15 amino acids. The germline V gene has CDR1 SGHKS and CDR2 YYEKEE (reference sequence). CDR3 residues: CASSIGQGARQPQHF.

The V call is TRBV29-1, the J call TRBJ2-2; TCRdb gives TRBD1 as the D gene, but with no DNA this cannot be confirmed. Germline values: CDR1 SQVTM, CDR2 ANQGSEA. This CDR3 contains 13 residues. The CDR3 sequence: CSFYRANTGELFF.

This chain links TRBV4-3 with TRBJ2-7; TCRdb's assignment of TRBD2 cannot be checked, as there is no DNA. The CDR3 runs to 15 residues. CDR1 and CDR2 from the germline V gene are LGHNA and YSLEER. The CDR3 sequence: CASSQVSGGYYEQYF.

The chain carries TRBV6-6 and TRBJ1-5; the D gene TCRdb calls, TRBD1, cannot be checked with no DNA. CDR3 length: 13 residues. The V gene's germline CDR1 is MNHNY and CDR2 SVGAGI (reference sequence). Here the CDR3 reads CASLQGYNQPQHF.

J is TRBJ2-7 and V is TRBV7-9; TCRdb outputs TRBD1, but without DNA this stays unchecked. The germline V gene has CDR1 SEHNR and CDR2 FQNEAQ (reference sequence). This CDR3 spans 13 amino acids. CDR3 sequence: CASSGTGSYEQYF.

The chain has TRBV23-1 and TRBJ1-4; TCRdb names TRBD1, which stays unverified in the absence of DNA. TRBV23-1 is an open reading frame whose function is uncertain. This CDR3 contains 16 residues. CDR3 sequence reads: CASRASGPPRGEKLFF.

The genes are TRBV28 and TRBJ2-1; absent DNA, TCRdb's TRBD2 call cannot be checked. CDR3 length equals 14 residues. Germline-derived CDR1 and CDR2 are MDHEN and SYDVKM. The chain's CDR3 is CASSLLAENNGQFF.